This TCR beta chain was captured by sequencing in a study of patients and donors after allogeneic stem cell transplantation. This CDR3 comprises 15 residues. V was trimmed by 0 bases and J by 0 bases, leaving 9 bases between them. Per the germline V gene, CDR1 is GTSNPN and CDR2 is SVGIG (reference sequence). MiXCR was run by TCRdb on the RT-PCR reads, yielding one entry per CDR3 protein. In the table there are about a million distinct CDR3 sequences, over 15% of which are singletons. The chain uses TRBV30 and TRBJ1-5; unclear D gene. This TCR came from a human donor who was either an allogeneic HSCT recipient or a stem cell or donor lymphocyte infusion donor (not recorded which). It is not recorded whose cells these are; they may come from a transplant donor. Source material: blood, either unsorted or a sorted T cell fraction (not recorded which). This chain's CDR3 is CAWSVRVNSNQPQHF. DNA for the CDR3: TGTGCCTGGAGTGTAAGGGTCAATAGCAATCAGCCCCAGCATTTT.